This is a list of T cell receptor beta chains from one sample in a study of PD-1 blockade in mismatch repair-deficient tumors. This table comes from immunoSEQ multiplex PCR, and its TCRdb copy is limited to in-frame clones, with some not included. The repertoire includes roughly 70,000 clones, around four fifths of them detected once, and 4.5% to 6% sits in the top ten. Source: peripheral blood, taken 2 weeks after starting pembrolizumab. All receptors come from an adult with mismatch repair-deficient cancer. The CDR3 runs from the conserved cysteine through the conserved F or W. A D gene is named only where the DNA matches it firmly. For some rows the clone size is stated as once, few or many, or as a class when expanded; others skip it.

NA	NA	TRBV28	TRBJ1-1	TGTGCCAGCAGTTTCGGGGGGCTGAGCACTGAAGCTTTCTTT	CASSFGGLSTEAFF
few	TRBD1	TRBV4-1	TRBJ1-2	TGCGCCAGCAGCCACCCAGGGGGCCATGGCTACACCTTC	CASSHPGGHGYTF
NA	NA	TRBV6-6	TRBJ2-7	TGTGCCAGCAGTCCTAGCGACTACGAGCAGTACTTC	CASSPSDYEQYF
NA	TRBD2	TRBV27	TRBJ2-7	TGTGCCAGCAGTTTATACGGAGGTAGCGGGAGGGCCGAGCAGTACTTC	CASSLYGGSGRAEQYF
NA	NA	TRBV19	TRBJ1-1	TGTGCCAGTAGTCTCCAGGACAGACCTGCGGCTTTCTTT	CASSLQDRPAAFF
few	TRBD1	TRBV5-6	TRBJ2-5	TGTGCCAGCAGCTTGGGTGACAGGGCTGAGACCCAGTACTTC	CASSLGDRAETQYF
NA	TRBD1	TRBV25-1	TRBJ2-1	TGTGCCAGCAGCAGGACAGGGACCTACAATGAGCAGTTCTTC	CASSRTGTYNEQFF
NA	NA	TRBV7-9	TRBJ1-1	TGTGCCAGCAGCTTGCCGATCGATATGAACACTGAAGCTTTCTTT	CASSLPIDMNTEAFF
NA	TRBD1	TRBV5-1	TRBJ2-7	TGCGCCAGCAGCTTGGCCGGACAGGGTGCCCACGAGCAGTACTTC	CASSLAGQGAHEQYF
NA	NA	TRBV19	TRBJ2-7	TGTGCCAGTAGTCCAAGGACAGCATACGAGCAGTACTTC	CASSPRTAYEQYF
once	TRBD2	TRBV11-2	TRBJ2-7	TGTGCCAGCAGCTTGGGGCTAGCGGGAGCCTACGAGCAGTACTTC	CASSLGLAGAYEQYF
NA	TRBD1	TRBV7-9	TRBJ2-7	TGTGCCAGCAGCTTCCCTGGACAGGTCCTAGGATACGAGCAGTACTTC	CASSFPGQVLGYEQYF
NA	NA	TRBV30	TRBJ1-3	TGTGCCTGGAGTGGAGACAGCCTAAACACCATATATTTT	CAWSGDSLNTIYF
NA	NA	TRBV29-1	TRBJ2-3	TGCAGCGTTGAAGGCTCCTGGTGGGGGCTACGAGATACGCAGTATTTT	CSVEGSWWGLRDTQYF
NA	NA	TRBV15	TRBJ1-3	TGTGCCACCAGCAGGGCACTGAGCTCTGGAAACACCATATATTTT	CATSRALSSGNTIYF
NA	TRBD2	TRBV7-3	TRBJ2-3	TGTGCCAGCAGCTTACGCGGGAGGGCGGATACGCAGTATTTT	CASSLRGRADTQYF
NA	NA	TRBV7-2	TRBJ2-3	TGTGCCAGCAGCTTTCGGGTTTGGGATACGCAGTATTTT	CASSFRVWDTQYF
NA	NA	TRBV6-5	TRBJ1-4	TGTGCCAGCAGGACCTGGGGCGCTGCGGATGAAAAACTGTTTTTT	CASRTWGAADEKLFF
many	NA	TRBV9	TRBJ1-2	TGTGCCAGCAGCGTGGACTGGGGTAACTATGGCTACACCTTC	CASSVDWGNYGYTF
NA	NA	TRBV9	TRBJ1-3	TGTGCCAGCAGCCCGACAACCTCTGGAAACACCATATATTTT	CASSPTTSGNTIYF
NA	NA	TRBV6-5	TRBJ2-5	TGTGCCAGCAGTTTAAACAGGCAAGAGACCCAGTACTTC	CASSLNRQETQYF
NA	TRBD1	TRBV5-1	TRBJ2-2	TGCGCCAGCATCGACAGGGCGAACACCGGGGAGCTGTTTTTT	CASIDRANTGELFF
NA	TRBD2	TRBV4-3	TRBJ2-5	TGCGCCAGCAGCCAAGATGTAGCGGGCTCCCGGGGGGGGACCCAGTACTTC	CASSQDVAGSRGGTQYF
NA	NA	TRBV5-1	TRBJ2-7	TGCGCCAGCAGCTTGGTGATGGGGACTGACGAGCAGTACTTC	CASSLVMGTDEQYF
NA	NA	TRBV7-2	TRBJ2-7	TGTGCCAGCAGCTTAAGGTTCGGTCCCTACGAGCAGTACTTC	CASSLRFGPYEQYF
NA	NA	TRBV14	TRBJ1-2	TGTGCCAGCAGCCTAGGGGGAGGCTATGGCTACACCTTC	CASSLGGGYGYTF
NA	TRBD2	TRBV7-2	TRBJ2-7	TGTGCCAGCAGCCCTCAGCGGGAGGGGTCCTACGAGCAGTACTTC	CASSPQREGSYEQYF
NA	NA	TRBV5-1	TRBJ2-3	TGCGCCAGCAGCTCTATGGACACCACAGATACGCAGTATTTT	CASSSMDTTDTQYF
NA	TRBD1	TRBV11-1	TRBJ1-1	TGTGCCAGCAGTCCAGGGACAGGAGGGACTGAAGCTTTCTTT	CASSPGTGGTEAFF
NA	NA	TRBV4-2	TRBJ1-2	TGTGCCAGCAGACAAGCTATATCAGGGGCTTATGGCTACACCTTC	CASRQAISGAYGYTF
NA	NA	TRBV6-1	TRBJ2-1	TGTGCCAGCAGTGAAGGGCTCTACTTGACCTACAATGAGCAGTTCTTC	CASSEGLYLTYNEQFF
NA	TRBD2	TRBV6-5	TRBJ2-1	TGTGCCAGCAGCTGGACTAGCGGGAGGCTCTATGAGCAGTTCTTC	CASSWTSGRLYEQFF
NA	NA	TRBV9	TRBJ1-2	TGTGCCAGCAGCCAGAACGAAAACTATGGCTACACCTTC	CASSQNENYGYTF
NA	NA	TRBV19	TRBJ1-1	TGTGCCAGTAGTGGGATGGGGGGTAGGGGTGAAGCTTTCTTT	CASSGMGGRGEAFF
NA	NA	TRBV30	TRBJ1-4	TGTGCCTGGAGTGTGAGTGCAACTAATGAAAAACTGTTTTTT	CAWSVSATNEKLFF
NA	TRBD1	TRBV19	TRBJ1-1	TGTGCCAGTAGTAAGGGGGCGAGACCGGGACAGTTCACTGAAGCTTTCTTT	CASSKGARPGQFTEAFF
NA	NA	TRBV9	TRBJ2-2	TGTGCCAGCAGTATTAGCGGAACCGGGGAGCTGTTTTTT	CASSISGTGELFF